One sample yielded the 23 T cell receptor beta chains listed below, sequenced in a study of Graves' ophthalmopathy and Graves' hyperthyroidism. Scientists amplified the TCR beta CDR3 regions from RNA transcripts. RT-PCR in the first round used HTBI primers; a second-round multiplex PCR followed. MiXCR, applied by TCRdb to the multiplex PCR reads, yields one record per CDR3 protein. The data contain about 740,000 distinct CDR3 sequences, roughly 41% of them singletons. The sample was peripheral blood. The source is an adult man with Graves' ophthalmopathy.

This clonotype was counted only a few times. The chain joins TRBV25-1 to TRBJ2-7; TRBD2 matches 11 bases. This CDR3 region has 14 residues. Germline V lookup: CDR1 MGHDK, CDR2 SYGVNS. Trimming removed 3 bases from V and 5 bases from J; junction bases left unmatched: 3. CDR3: CASSDSGRAHEQYF. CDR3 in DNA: TGTGCCAGCAGTGATAGCGGGAGGGCTCACGAGCAGTACTTC.

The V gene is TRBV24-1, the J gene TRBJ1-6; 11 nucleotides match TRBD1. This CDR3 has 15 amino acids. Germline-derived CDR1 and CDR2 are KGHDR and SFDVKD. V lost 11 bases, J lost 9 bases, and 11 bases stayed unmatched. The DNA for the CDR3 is TGTGCCAGCGGACAGGGGGCCCCAAACTTTTCACCCCTCCACTTT. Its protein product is CASGQGAPNFSPLHF.

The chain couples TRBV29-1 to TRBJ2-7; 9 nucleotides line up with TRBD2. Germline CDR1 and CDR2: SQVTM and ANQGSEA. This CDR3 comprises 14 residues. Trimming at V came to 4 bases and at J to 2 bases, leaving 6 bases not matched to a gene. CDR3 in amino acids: CSVALTSGTYEQYF. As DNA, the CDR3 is TGCAGCGTTGCTCTGACTAGCGGTACCTACGAGCAGTACTTC.

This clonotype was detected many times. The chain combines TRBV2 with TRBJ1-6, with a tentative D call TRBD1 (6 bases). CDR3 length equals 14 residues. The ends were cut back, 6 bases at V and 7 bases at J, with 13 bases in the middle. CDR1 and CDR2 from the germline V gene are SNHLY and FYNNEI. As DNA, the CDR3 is TGTGCCAGCAGGGGAACAGGGCCCAATTCACCCCTCCACTTT. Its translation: CASRGTGPNSPLHF.

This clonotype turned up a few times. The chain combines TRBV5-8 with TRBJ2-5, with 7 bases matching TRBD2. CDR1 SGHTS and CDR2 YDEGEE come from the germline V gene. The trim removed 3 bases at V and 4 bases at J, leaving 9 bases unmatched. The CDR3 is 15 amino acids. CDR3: CASSSGLRLSETQYF. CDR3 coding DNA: TGTGCCAGCAGCTCGGGACTAAGGCTGTCAGAGACCCAGTACTTC.

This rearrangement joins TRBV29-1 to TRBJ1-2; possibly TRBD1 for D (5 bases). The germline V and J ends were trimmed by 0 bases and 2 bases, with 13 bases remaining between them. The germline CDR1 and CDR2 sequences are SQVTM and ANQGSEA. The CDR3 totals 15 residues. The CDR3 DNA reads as TGCAGCGTTGAAGAAGAGACCCAGGGAAACTATGGCTACACCTTC. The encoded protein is CSVEEETQGNYGYTF.

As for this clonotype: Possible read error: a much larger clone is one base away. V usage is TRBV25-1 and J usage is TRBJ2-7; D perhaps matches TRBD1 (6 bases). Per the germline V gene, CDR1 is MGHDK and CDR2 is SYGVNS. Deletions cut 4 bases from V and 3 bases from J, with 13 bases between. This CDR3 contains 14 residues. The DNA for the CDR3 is TGTGCCAGCAGTGGAGGTGGACAGTACTACGAGCAGTACTTC. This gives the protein CASSGGGQYYEQYF.

Written as DNA, the CDR3 is TGTGCCATCAGTCAGGGGGCCTATATCACTGAAGCTTTCTTT. This encodes CAISQGAYITEAFF. V and J are TRBV10-3 and TRBJ1-1; 8 bases are a match to TRBD1. This CDR3 comprises 14 residues. The J segment lost 4 bases and the V segment lost 5 bases, leaving 6 bases of the junction unmatched. Germline V gives CDR1 ENHRY, CDR2 SYGVKD.

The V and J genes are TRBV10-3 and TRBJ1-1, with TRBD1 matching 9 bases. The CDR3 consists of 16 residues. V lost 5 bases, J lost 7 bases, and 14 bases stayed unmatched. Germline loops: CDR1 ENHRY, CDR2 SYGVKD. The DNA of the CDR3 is TGTGCCATCAGTTCCGGGACAGGGAGTGGAACTAATGAAGCTTTCTTT. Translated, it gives CAISSGTGSGTNEAFF.

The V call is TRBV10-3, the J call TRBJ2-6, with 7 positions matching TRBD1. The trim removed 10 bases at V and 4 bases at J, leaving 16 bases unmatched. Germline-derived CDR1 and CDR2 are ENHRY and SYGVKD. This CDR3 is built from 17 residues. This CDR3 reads CASSLLDRASGANVLTF. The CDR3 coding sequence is TGTGCCAGCAGCTTATTAGACAGGGCGTCCGGGGCCAACGTCCTGACTTTC.

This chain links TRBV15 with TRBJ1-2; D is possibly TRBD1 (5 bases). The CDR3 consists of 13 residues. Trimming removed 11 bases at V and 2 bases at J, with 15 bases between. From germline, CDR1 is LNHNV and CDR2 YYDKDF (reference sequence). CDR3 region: CAWSSGGNYGYTF. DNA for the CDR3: TGTGCCTGGAGTAGCGGGGGAAACTATGGCTACACCTTC.

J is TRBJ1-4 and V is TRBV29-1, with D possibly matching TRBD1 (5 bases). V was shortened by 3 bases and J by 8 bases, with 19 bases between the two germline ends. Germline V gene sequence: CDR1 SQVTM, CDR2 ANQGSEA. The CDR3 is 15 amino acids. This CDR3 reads CSVDGRDGGYEKLFF. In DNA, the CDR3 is TGCAGCGTTGATGGGAGGGACGGTGGCTACGAAAAACTGTTTTTT. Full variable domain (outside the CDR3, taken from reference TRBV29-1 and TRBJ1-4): SAVISQKPSRDICQRGTSLTIQCQVDSQVTMMFWYRQQPGQSLTLIATANQGSEATYESGFVIDKFPISRPNLTFSTLTVSNMSPEDSSIYLCSVDGRDGGYEKLFFGSGTQLSVL.

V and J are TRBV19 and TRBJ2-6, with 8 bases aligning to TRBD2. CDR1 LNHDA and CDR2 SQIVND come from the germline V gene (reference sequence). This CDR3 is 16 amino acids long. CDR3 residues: CASRGGEYSGANVLTF. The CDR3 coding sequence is TGTGCAAGTCGGGGGGGCGAGTATTCTGGGGCCAACGTCCTGACTTTC. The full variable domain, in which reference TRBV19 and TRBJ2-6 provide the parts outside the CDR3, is DGGITQSPKYLFRKEGQNVTLSCEQNLNHDAMYWYRQDPGQGLRLIYYSQIVNDFQKGDIAEGYSVSREKKESFPLTVTSAQKNPTAFYLCASRGGEYSGANVLTFGAGSRLTVL.

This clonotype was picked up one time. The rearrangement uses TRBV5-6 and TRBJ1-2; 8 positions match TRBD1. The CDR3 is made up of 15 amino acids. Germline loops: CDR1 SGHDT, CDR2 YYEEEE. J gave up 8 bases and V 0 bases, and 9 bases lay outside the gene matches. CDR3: CASSLAKTGDNGYTF. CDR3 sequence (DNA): TGTGCCAGCAGCTTGGCCAAGACAGGGGACAACGGCTACACCTTC.

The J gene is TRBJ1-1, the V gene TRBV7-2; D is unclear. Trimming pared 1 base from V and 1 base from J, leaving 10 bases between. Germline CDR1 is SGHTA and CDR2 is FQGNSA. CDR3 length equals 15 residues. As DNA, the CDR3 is TGTGCCAGCAGCTTAGACAGATCACCGAACACTGAAGCTTTCTTT. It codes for CASSLDRSPNTEAFF.

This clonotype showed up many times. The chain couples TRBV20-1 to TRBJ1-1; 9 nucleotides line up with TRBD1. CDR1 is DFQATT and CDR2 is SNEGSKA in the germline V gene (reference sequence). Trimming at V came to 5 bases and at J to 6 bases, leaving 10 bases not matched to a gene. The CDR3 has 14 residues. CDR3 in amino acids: CSASRTGVAPEAFF. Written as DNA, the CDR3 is TGCAGTGCTTCTAGGACAGGGGTGGCTCCTGAAGCTTTCTTT.

CDR3 bases: TGTGCCAGCAGTTACCCGGGACAGTCTAACTATGGCTACACCTTC. It yields the protein CASSYPGQSNYGYTF. The chain carries TRBV6-2 or TRBV6-3 and TRBJ1-2; TRBD1 matches at 7 bases. The CDR3 is made up of 15 amino acids. Trimming took 2 bases from V and 0 from J; bases not matched to a gene: 3. The germline CDR1 and CDR2 sequences are MNHEY and SVGEGT.

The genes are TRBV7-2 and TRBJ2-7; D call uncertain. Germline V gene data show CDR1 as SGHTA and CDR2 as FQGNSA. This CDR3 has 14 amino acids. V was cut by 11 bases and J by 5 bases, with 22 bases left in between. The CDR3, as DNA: TGTGCCTGGAGTGTTGACTTCCCGCCCCACGAGCAGTACTTC. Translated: CAWSVDFPPHEQYF.

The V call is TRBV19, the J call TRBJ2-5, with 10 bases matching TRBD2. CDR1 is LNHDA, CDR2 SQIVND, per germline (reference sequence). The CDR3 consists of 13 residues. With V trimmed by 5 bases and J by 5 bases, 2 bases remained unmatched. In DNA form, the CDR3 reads TGTGCCAGTAGTGAGGGACTAGCGGAGACCCAGTACTTC. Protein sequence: CASSEGLAETQYF. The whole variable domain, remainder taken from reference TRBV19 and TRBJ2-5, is DGGITQSPKYLFRKEGQNVTLSCEQNLNHDAMYWYRQDPGQGLRLIYYSQIVNDFQKGDIAEGYSVSREKKESFPLTVTSAQKNPTAFYLCASSEGLAETQYFGPGTRLLVL.

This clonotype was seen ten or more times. The CDR3 is CATSRGRGLTEAFF. The CDR3 DNA reads TGTGCCACCAGCAGAGGCCGGGGGCTCACTGAAGCTTTCTTT. The V gene is TRBV15, the J gene TRBJ1-1, with a tentative D call TRBD1 (6 bases). This CDR3 has 14 residues. Germline loops: CDR1 LNHNV, CDR2 YYDKDF (reference sequence). Between the trimmed V and J ends, which lost 1 base and 4 bases, there was a span of 10 bases.

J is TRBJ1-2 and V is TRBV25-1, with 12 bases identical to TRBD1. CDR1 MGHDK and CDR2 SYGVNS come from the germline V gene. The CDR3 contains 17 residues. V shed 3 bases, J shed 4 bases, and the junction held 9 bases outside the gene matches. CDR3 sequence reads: CASSEPGQGATGYGYTF. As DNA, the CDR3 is TGTGCCAGCAGTGAGCCGGGACAGGGGGCTACCGGCTATGGCTACACCTTC.

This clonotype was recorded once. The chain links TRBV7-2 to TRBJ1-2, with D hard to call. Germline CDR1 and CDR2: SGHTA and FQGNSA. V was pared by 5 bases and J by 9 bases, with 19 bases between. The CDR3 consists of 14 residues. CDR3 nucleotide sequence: TGTGCCAGCAGCCCCGTGGAGGGTGGGTTAAGCTACACCTTC. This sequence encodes CASSPVEGGLSYTF.

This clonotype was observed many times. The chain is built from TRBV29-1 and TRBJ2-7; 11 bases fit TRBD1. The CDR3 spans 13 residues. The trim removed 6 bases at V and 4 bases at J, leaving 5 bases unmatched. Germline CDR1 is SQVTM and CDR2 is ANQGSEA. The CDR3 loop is CSVGQGAVYEQYF. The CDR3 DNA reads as TGCAGCGTAGGACAGGGGGCGGTTTACGAGCAGTACTTC.